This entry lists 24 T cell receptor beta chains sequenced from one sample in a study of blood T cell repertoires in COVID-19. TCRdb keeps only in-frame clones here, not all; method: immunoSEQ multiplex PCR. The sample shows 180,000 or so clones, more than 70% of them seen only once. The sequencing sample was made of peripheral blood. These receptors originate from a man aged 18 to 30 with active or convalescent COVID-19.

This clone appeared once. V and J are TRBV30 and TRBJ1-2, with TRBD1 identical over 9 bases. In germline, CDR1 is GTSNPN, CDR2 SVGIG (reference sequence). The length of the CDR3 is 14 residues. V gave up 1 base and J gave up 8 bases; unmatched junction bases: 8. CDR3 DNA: TGTGCCTGGAGTGACAGGGGGCGGTCGTACGGCTACACCTTC. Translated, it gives CAWSDRGRSYGYTF.

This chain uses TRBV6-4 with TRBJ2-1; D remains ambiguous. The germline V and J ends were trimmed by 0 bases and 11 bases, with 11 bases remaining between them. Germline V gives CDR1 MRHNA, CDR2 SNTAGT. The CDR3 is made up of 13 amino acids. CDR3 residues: CASSDSMARKQFF. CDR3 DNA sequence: TGTGCCAGCAGTGACTCGATGGCCAGAAAGCAGTTCTTC.

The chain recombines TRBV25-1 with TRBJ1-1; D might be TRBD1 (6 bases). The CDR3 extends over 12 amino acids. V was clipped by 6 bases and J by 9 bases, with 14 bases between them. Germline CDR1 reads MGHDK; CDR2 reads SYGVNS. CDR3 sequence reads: CASSPSQGKAFF. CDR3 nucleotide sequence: TGTGCCAGCAGCCCAAGTCAGGGGAAAGCTTTCTTT.

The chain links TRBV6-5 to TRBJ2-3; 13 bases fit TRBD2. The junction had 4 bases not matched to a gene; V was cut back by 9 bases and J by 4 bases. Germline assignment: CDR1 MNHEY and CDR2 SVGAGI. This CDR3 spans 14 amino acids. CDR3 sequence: CASTSGGASDTQYF. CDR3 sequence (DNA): TGTGCCAGTACTAGCGGGGGGGCCTCAGATACGCAGTATTTT.

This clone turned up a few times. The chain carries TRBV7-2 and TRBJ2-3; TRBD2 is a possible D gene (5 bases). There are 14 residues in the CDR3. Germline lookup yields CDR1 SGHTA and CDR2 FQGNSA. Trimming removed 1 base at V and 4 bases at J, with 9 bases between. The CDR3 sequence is CASSLVGGPDTQYF. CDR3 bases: TGTGCCAGCAGCTTAGTCGGCGGGCCAGATACGCAGTATTTT.

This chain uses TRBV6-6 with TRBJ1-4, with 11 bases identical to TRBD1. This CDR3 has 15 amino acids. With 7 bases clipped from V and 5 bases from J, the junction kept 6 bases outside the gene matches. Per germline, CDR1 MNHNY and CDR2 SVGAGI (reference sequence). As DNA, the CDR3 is TGTGCCAGCACCGACCGGGACAGGGGGAATGAAAAACTGTTTTTT. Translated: CASTDRDRGNEKLFF.

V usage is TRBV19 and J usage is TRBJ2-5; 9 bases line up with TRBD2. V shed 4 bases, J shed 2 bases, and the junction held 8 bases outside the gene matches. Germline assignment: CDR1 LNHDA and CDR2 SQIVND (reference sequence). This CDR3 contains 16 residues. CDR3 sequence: CASSTPWRGGQETQYF. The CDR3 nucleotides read TGTGCCAGTAGTACCCCATGGCGGGGGGGACAAGAGACCCAGTACTTC.

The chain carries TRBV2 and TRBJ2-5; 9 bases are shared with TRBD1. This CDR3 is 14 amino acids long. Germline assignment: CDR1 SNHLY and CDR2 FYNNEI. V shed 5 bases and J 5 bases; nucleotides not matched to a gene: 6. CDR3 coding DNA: TGTGCCAGCAGTCGAGGACAGGGGCCGGAGACCCAGTACTTC. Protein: CASSRGQGPETQYF.

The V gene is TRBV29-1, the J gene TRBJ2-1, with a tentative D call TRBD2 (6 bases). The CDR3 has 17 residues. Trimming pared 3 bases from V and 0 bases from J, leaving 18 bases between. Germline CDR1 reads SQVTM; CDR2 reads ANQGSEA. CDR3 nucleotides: TGCAGCGTTGACCTCGGGGGTGTTTCCAGCTCCTACAATGAGCAGTTCTTC. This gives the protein CSVDLGGVSSSYNEQFF.

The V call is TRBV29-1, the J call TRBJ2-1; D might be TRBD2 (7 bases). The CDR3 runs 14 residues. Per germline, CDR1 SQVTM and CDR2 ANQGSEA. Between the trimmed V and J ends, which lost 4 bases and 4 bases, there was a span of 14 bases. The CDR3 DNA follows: TGCAGCGTTGGGGGGGGCGAGGGTTACAATGAGCAGTTCTTC. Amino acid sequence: CSVGGGEGYNEQFF.

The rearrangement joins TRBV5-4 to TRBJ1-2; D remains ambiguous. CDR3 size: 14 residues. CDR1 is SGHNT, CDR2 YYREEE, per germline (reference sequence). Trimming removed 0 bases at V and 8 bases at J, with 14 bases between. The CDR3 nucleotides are TGTGCCAGCAGCTTGGGCGGGGATTCAGGCGGCTACACCTTC. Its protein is CASSLGGDSGGYTF.

The CDR3 spells CASNYRGESGYTF. The CDR3, as DNA: TGTGCCAGCAACTACAGGGGCGAGTCTGGCTACACCTTC. V gene TRBV2 combines with J gene TRBJ1-2; 7 nucleotides align to TRBD1. The CDR3 has 13 residues. Germline CDR1 is SNHLY and CDR2 is FYNNEI. With V trimmed by 7 bases and J by 7 bases, 9 bases remained unmatched.

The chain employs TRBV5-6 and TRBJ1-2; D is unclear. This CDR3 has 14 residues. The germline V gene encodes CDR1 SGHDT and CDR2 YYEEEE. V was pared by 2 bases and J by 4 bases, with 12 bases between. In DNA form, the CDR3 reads TGTGCCAGCAGCTTCGACATGCTCCGCTATGGCTACACCTTC. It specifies CASSFDMLRYGYTF.

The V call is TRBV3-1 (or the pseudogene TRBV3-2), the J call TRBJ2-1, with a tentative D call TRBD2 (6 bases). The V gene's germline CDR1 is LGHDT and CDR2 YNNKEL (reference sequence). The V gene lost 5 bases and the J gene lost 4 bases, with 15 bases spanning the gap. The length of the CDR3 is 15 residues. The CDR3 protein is CASSEIAAGYNEQFF. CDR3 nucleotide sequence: TGTGCCAGCAGCGAAATAGCGGCCGGATACAATGAGCAGTTCTTC.

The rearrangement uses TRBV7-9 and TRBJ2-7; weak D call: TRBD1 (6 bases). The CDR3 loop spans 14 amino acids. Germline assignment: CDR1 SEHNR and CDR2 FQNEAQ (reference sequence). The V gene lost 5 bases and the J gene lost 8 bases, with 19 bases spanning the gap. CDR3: CASSGDTLGSQQYF. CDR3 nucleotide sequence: TGTGCCAGCAGCGGGGACACCTTGGGCTCGCAGCAGTACTTC.

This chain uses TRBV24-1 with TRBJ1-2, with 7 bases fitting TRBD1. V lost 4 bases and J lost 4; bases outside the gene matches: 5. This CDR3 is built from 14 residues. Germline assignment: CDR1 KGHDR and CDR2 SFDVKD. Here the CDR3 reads CATSDRGQLYGYTF. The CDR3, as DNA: TGTGCCACCAGTGACCGGGGACAGCTCTATGGCTACACCTTC.

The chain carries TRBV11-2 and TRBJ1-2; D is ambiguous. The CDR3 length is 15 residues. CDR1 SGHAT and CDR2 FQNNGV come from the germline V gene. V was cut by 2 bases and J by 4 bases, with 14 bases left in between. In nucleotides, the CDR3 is TGTGCCAGCAGCTTAACGGGTGGATACCCCTATGGCTACACCTTC. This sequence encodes CASSLTGGYPYGYTF.

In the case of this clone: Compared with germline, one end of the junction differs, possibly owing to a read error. CDR3 in amino acids: CASSEAGTGSLGLF. Here the CDR3 DNA reads TGTGCCAGCAGTGAAGCGGGGACAGGGAGTTTGGGGCTCTTC. This sequence joins TRBV6-1 and TRBJ1-2; TRBD1 matches 9 bases. CDR3 size: 14 residues. Germline V gene lookup returns CDR1 MNHNS and CDR2 SASEGT.

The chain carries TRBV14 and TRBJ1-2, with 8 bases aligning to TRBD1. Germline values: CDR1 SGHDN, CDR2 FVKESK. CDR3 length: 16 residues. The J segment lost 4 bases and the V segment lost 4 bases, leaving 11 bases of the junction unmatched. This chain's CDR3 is CASSLRGDRGFYGYTF. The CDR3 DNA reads TGTGCCAGCAGCCTCAGGGGAGACAGGGGATTCTATGGCTACACCTTC.

CDR3 sequence: CASSFKSPPGATDTQYF. DNA of the CDR3: TGTGCCAGCAGCTTCAAAAGCCCACCGGGAGCCACAGATACGCAGTATTTT. V is TRBV7-9 and J is TRBJ2-3, with a tentative D call TRBD2 (6 bases). In germline, CDR1 is SEHNR, CDR2 FQNEAQ (reference sequence). The CDR3 is 17 amino acids. Deletions cut 3 bases from V and 2 bases from J, with 18 bases between.

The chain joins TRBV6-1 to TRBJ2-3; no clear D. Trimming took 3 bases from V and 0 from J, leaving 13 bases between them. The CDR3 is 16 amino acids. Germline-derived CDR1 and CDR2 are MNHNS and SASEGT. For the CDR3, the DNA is TGTGCCAGCAGTGATCGTTTGGGCTACAGCACAGATACGCAGTATTTT. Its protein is CASSDRLGYSTDTQYF.

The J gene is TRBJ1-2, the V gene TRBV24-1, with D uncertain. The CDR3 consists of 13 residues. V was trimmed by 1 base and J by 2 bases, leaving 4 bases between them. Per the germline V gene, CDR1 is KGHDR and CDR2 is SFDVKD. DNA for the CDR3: TGTGCCACCAGTGATTTCGGGAACTATGGCTACACCTTC. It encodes CATSDFGNYGYTF.

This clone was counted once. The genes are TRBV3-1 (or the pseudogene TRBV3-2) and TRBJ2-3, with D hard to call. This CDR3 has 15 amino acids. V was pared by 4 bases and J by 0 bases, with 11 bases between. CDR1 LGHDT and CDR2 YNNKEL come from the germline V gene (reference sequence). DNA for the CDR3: TGTGCCAGCAGCCCTCAGTATTCTAGCACAGATACGCAGTATTTT. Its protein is CASSPQYSSTDTQYF.

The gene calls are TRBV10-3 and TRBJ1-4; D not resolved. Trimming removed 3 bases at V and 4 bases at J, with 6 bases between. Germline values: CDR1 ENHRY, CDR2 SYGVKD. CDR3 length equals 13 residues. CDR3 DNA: TGTGCCATCAGTGACAATGTTAATGAAAAACTGTTTTTT. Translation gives CAISDNVNEKLFF.